Detailed here is one T cell receptor beta chain. This record belongs to a study of blood T cell repertoires in COVID-19. Only in-frame clones appear in the TCRdb table, and some are missing; sequencing was by immunoSEQ multiplex PCR. The sample shows under 200,000 clones, under 85% of them seen only once. The germline V gene encodes CDR1 MDHEN and CDR2 SYDVKM. The CDR3 has 14 amino acids. Trimming cost V 9 bases and J 3 bases; bases outside gene matches: 10. Enrollees, 18 to 89 years old, lived in approximately 25 US areas. This sequence was found in a man aged 50 to 59 who had recovered from COVID-19. The chain uses TRBV28 and TRBJ1-2; TRBD1 matches at 7 bases. Sequencing input: PBMCs or T cells enriched from blood (not recorded which). The DNA of the CDR3 is TGTGCCAGTCATCCACCACAGGGGTACTATGGCTACACCTTC. It encodes CASHPPQGYYGYTF.